These T cell receptor beta chains were read from a single sample in a study of T-cell memory formation after mild COVID-19. TCRdb recomputed calls from the 5' RACE reads with MiXCR, one row per CDR3 protein. The repertoire holds more than 200,000 distinct CDR3 sequences, about 15% seen once, with about 4% in the top ten. The material sequenced was PBMCs or a T cell subset sorted from them (not recorded which). These receptors were collected from a man aged 18 to 29 who had mild COVID-19 (a few samples of this study predate the infection). Cell type and time point are not known. Each CDR3 is given with its conserved first and last residue. The order of the fields is J gene, V gene, CDR3 protein.

J: TRBJ1-2
V: TRBV12-3/TRBV12-4
CDR3: CASSPRGRVLYGYTF

J: TRBJ2-1
V: TRBV6-2/TRBV6-3
CDR3: CASRPQYNEQFF

J: TRBJ2-6
V: TRBV18
CDR3: CASSPRAYSGANVLTF

J: TRBJ1-2
V: TRBV6-2/TRBV6-3
CDR3: CASSSRSYGYTF

J: TRBJ2-6
V: TRBV10-3
CDR3: CAISPSANVLTF

J: TRBJ2-3
V: TRBV5-1
CDR3: CASFPPPDTQYF

J: TRBJ2-1
V: TRBV5-1
CDR3: CASSQVGAPYNEQFF

J: TRBJ2-5
V: TRBV12-3/TRBV12-4
CDR3: CASIPPGSGTQYF

J: TRBJ1-3
V: TRBV5-1
CDR3: CASSQDGSGNTIYF

J: TRBJ1-1
V: TRBV7-2
CDR3: CASSRFEGQYTEAFF

J: TRBJ1-2
V: TRBV15
CDR3: CATSRDRGYGYTF

J: TRBJ2-5
V: TRBV12-3/TRBV12-4
CDR3: CASSFEGQPQETQYF

J: TRBJ1-5
V: TRBV12-3/TRBV12-4
CDR3: CASRSRGHGNQPQHF

J: TRBJ2-1
V: TRBV6-5
CDR3: CASRHGQYNEQFF

J: TRBJ2-1
V: TRBV19
CDR3: CASSIRTGTSDEQFF

J: TRBJ2-1
V: TRBV4-1
CDR3: CASSQDRRGTYNEQFF